The clone carrying this T cell receptor beta chain was seen a handful of times. This sample is drawn from a study of patients and donors after allogeneic stem cell transplantation. Between the trimmed V and J ends, which lost 4 bases and 7 bases, there was a span of 11 bases. This CDR3 spans 13 amino acids. One entry per CDR3 protein, called by TCRdb with MiXCR from the RT-PCR reads. The data show more than 7,500 distinct CDR3 sequences, around a tenth seen once. The chain has TRBV12-3 or TRBV12-4 and TRBJ2-1; D is perhaps TRBD1 (5 bases). Input material: blood, either unsorted or a sorted T cell fraction (not recorded which). The clonotype comes from a human donor who was either an allogeneic HSCT recipient or a stem cell or donor lymphocyte infusion donor (not recorded which). It is not recorded whose cells these are; they may come from a transplant donor. The CDR3 sequence: CASSWGHSNEQFF. The CDR3 bases are TGTGCCAGCAGTTGGGGCCACTCTAATGAGCAGTTCTTC.